A single sample gave rise to the 20 T cell receptor beta chains below, sequenced in a study of response to subunit inactivated influenza vaccine. TCRdb analysed the RT-PCR reads with MiXCR anew, one entry per CDR3 protein. Of approximately 500,000 distinct CDR3 sequences listed, roughly 25% are singletons. These data are also associated with another study on T cells expressing NK-cell markers. As that study records: TCR beta libraries carry UMIs added by 5'RACE template switching.

The sample was CD4+ T cells sorted from PBMCs, taken 12 days after vaccination. The receptors stem from a man aged 50-59 years who received an inactivated influenza vaccine.

CDR3 residues: CATGRRTGGRLGGQPQHF. The CDR3 DNA follows: TGTGCCACCGGGCGGAGGACAGGGGGGAGGTTGGGCGGACAGCCCCAGCATTTT. The V and J genes are TRBV15 and TRBJ1-5; 10 bases match TRBD1. The length of the CDR3 is 18 residues. V gave up 8 bases and J gave up 7 bases; unmatched junction bases: 20. Germline V CDR1 and CDR2: LNHNV, YYDKDF (reference sequence).

This clonotype has a handful of counts. The V call is TRBV5-1, the J call TRBJ2-1; D may match TRBD1 or TRBD2 (5 bases each). This CDR3 comprises 20 residues. Trimming pared 5 bases from V and 0 bases from J, leaving 27 bases between. Germline-derived CDR1 and CDR2 are SGHRS and YFSETQ. CDR3 region: CASRHRGEDGTYYSYNEQFF. CDR3 DNA sequence: TGCGCCAGCAGACATAGGGGAGAGGACGGAACCTATTACTCCTACAATGAGCAGTTCTTC. Supplemented by reference TRBV5-1 and TRBJ2-1, the full variable domain reads KAGVTQTPRYLIKTRGQQVTLSCSPISGHRSVSWYQQTPGQGLQFLFEYFSETQRNKGNFPGRFSGRQFSNSRSEMNVSTLELGDSALYLCASRHRGEDGTYYSYNEQFFGPGTRLTVL.

Many counts were recorded for this clonotype. The rearrangement joins TRBV11-3 to TRBJ2-5, with 9 bases lining up with TRBD2. CDR1 SGHNT and CDR2 YENEEA come from the germline V gene. The CDR3 covers 15 residues. Unmatched junction bases numbered 9, after V lost 7 bases and J lost 3 bases. This CDR3 is CASKDAGGGKETQYF. The DNA for the CDR3 is TGTGCCAGCAAAGACGCGGGAGGGGGGAAAGAGACCCAGTACTTC.

This chain connects TRBV12-3 or TRBV12-4 to TRBJ1-5; D unclear. The CDR3 covers 8 residues. V lost 11 bases to trimming and J lost 9 bases, with 5 bases between them. The DNA of the CDR3 is TGTGCCGTGGGGCCCCAGCATTTT. It is translated as CAVGPQHF.

This clonotype was recorded a few times. The V and J genes are TRBV11-2 and TRBJ1-5, with 9 positions matching TRBD1. V dropped 4 bases and J dropped 1; count of bases not matched to a gene: 14. Germline assignment: CDR1 SGHAT and CDR2 FQNNGV. This CDR3 region has 19 residues. The CDR3 here is CASSYEGQGTLRSNQPQHF. The CDR3 DNA reads as TGTGCCAGCAGCTACGAGGGACAGGGTACTTTGAGGAGCAATCAGCCCCAGCATTTT.

The sample holds a few counts of this clonotype. The genes are TRBV29-1 and TRBJ2-1; no firm D call. This CDR3 has 12 amino acids. Germline values: CDR1 SQVTM, CDR2 ANQGSEA. Trimming took 3 bases from V and 7 from J, leaving 10 bases between them. The CDR3 region has the DNA TGCAGCGTTGAGGTGTTTGCAAATGAGCAGTTCTTC. This sequence encodes CSVEVFANEQFF.

The chain couples TRBV6-2 or TRBV6-3 to TRBJ1-2; the D gene is possibly TRBD1 (5 bases). This CDR3 has 15 residues. V lost 2 bases and J 4 bases, leaving 14 bases between the germline ends. Germline loops: CDR1 MNHEY, CDR2 SVGEGT. CDR3 in amino acids: CASSYEDRDLYGYTF. DNA for the CDR3: TGTGCCAGCAGTTACGAAGACCGGGACCTCTATGGCTACACCTTC.

This clonotype came up a few times. J is TRBJ2-7 and V is TRBV10-3; 10 nucleotides align to TRBD2. CDR3 length: 15 amino acids. Germline assignment: CDR1 ENHRY and CDR2 SYGVKD. V was pared by 6 bases and J by 0 bases, with 5 bases of the junction left unmatched. The CDR3 here is CAISTRLAGSYEQYF. CDR3 DNA: TGTGCCATCAGCACTCGACTAGCGGGCTCCTACGAGCAGTACTTC.

The rearrangement uses TRBV6-5 and TRBJ1-2; TRBD1 might be the D (5 bases). CDR3 length: 15 amino acids. The germline V and J ends were trimmed by 2 bases and 7 bases, with 17 bases remaining between them. Germline loops: CDR1 MNHEY, CDR2 SVGAGI. The CDR3 protein is CASSYTPGGRGGYTF. In DNA, the CDR3 is TGTGCCAGCAGTTACACCCCTGGGGGGAGAGGTGGCTACACCTTC.

The CDR3 is CASSEKLTDTQYF. The CDR3 bases are TGTGCCAGCAGTGAGAAGCTCACAGATACGCAGTATTTT. The chain combines TRBV2 with TRBJ2-3; unclear D gene. V was cut by 3 bases and J by 2 bases, with 6 bases left in between. CDR1 SNHLY and CDR2 FYNNEI come from the germline V gene. The CDR3 loop spans 13 amino acids.

The chain joins TRBV7-6 to TRBJ2-1, with D perhaps TRBD1 (6 bases). This CDR3 has 16 amino acids. The germline CDR1 and CDR2 sequences are SGHVS and FNYEAQ. Trimming shortened V by 5 bases and J by 1 base, and 15 bases separated the two germline ends. This chain's CDR3 is CASSTRLGQSYNEQFF. The CDR3 nucleotides are TGTGCCAGCAGCACCCGACTGGGACAATCCTACAATGAGCAGTTCTTC.

V is TRBV5-1 and J is TRBJ2-5; D may be TRBD2 (5 bases). CDR1 is SGHRS and CDR2 is YFSETQ in the germline V gene. V dropped 4 bases and J dropped 5 bases, with 21 bases sitting between them. CDR3 length equals 16 residues. DNA for the CDR3: TGCGCCAGCAGCCGCTCTGGAGGTTACTCGTCGGAGACCCAGTACTTC. It codes for CASSRSGGYSSETQYF.

V gene TRBV25-1 combines with J gene TRBJ1-4; perhaps TRBD1 as D (5 bases). Germline lookup yields CDR1 MGHDK and CDR2 SYGVNS. Trimming removed 2 bases at V and 8 bases at J, with 15 bases between. The CDR3 loop spans 15 amino acids. The chain's CDR3 is CASSEESWGSEKLFF. The DNA for the CDR3 is TGTGCCAGCAGTGAAGAGTCGTGGGGCTCAGAAAAACTGTTTTTT. Looking up the rest from reference TRBV25-1 and TRBJ1-4 gives the full variable domain: EADIYQTPRYLVIGTGKKITLECSQTMGHDKMYWYQQDPGMELHLIHYSYGVNSTEKGDLSSESTVSRIRTEHFPLTLESARPSHTSQYLCASSEESWGSEKLFFGSGTQLSVL.

V is TRBV18 and J is TRBJ1-5, with 8 bases matching TRBD1. V gave up 2 bases and J gave up 2 bases; unmatched junction bases: 5. This CDR3 contains 16 residues. The V gene's germline CDR1 is KGHSH and CDR2 LQKENI. CDR3 sequence reads: CASSPTGTGGNQPQHF. Here the CDR3 DNA reads TGTGCCAGCTCACCAACCGGGACAGGCGGCAATCAGCCCCAGCATTTT. Filled out from reference TRBV18 and TRBJ1-5, the complete variable domain reads NAGVMQNPRHLVRRRGQEARLRCSPMKGHSHVYWYRQLPEEGLKFMVYLQKENIIDESGMPKERFSAEFPKEGPSILRIQQVVRGDSAAYFCASSPTGTGGNQPQHFGDGTRLSIL.

This clonotype was picked up many times. As DNA, the CDR3 is TGTGCCAGCAGCCAGTTAGCGGGAGTTGTTAATGAGCAGTTCTTC. Amino acids: CASSQLAGVVNEQFF. This sequence joins TRBV4-2 and TRBJ2-1, with 9 bases matching TRBD2. Germline V lookup: CDR1 LGHNA, CDR2 YNFKEQ. This CDR3 contains 15 residues. The V gene end was trimmed by 3 bases and the J gene end by 7 bases; junction bases not matched to a gene: 7.

V usage is TRBV12-3 or TRBV12-4 and J usage is TRBJ2-7, with 10 bases that match TRBD2. V was clipped by 6 bases and J by 6 bases; unmatched bases: 8. The CDR3 loop spans 14 amino acids. The CDR3 reads CASSLGLAATEQYF. The CDR3 DNA reads TGTGCCAGCAGCCTCGGACTAGCGGCCACCGAGCAGTACTTC.

This clonotype was found many times. The V gene is TRBV6-2 or TRBV6-3, the J gene TRBJ2-5; D not resolved. The CDR3 loop spans 12 amino acids. The ends were cut back, 6 bases at V and 5 bases at J, with 10 bases in the middle. Germline V CDR1 and CDR2: MNHEY, SVGEGT. This CDR3 is CASSPGVETQYF. DNA of the CDR3: TGTGCCAGCAGCCCAGGAGTGGAGACCCAGTACTTC.

The gene calls are TRBV5-1 and TRBJ2-1; 11 bases agree with TRBD2. Unmatched junction bases numbered 5, after V lost 4 bases and J lost 5 bases. The germline V gene encodes CDR1 SGHRS and CDR2 YFSETQ. CDR3 size: 15 residues. The chain's CDR3 is CASSTGTSGNNEQFF. In nucleotides, the CDR3 is TGCGCCAGCAGCACCGGGACTAGCGGCAACAATGAGCAGTTCTTC.

The chain links TRBV12-3 or TRBV12-4 to TRBJ2-1; possible D gene TRBD1, 6 bases. The ends were cut back, 10 bases at V and 4 bases at J, with 20 bases in the middle. The CDR3 totals 15 residues. For the CDR3, the DNA is TGTGCCACCCGGTGGGGGCTAGGCCAATACAATGAGCAGTTCTTC. Its protein is CATRWGLGQYNEQFF.

Remarks on this clonotype: The junction and the germline gene differ at one end; a read error may be behind it. The rearrangement joins TRBV7-2 to TRBJ2-3, with 10 bases fitting TRBD1. The V gene's germline CDR1 is SGHTA and CDR2 FQGNSA. The length of the CDR3 is 15 residues. The chain's CDR3 is CASSTRTGGGDTHYF. The CDR3 region has the DNA TGTGCCAGCAGCACCCGGACAGGGGGTGGAGATACGCACTATTTT.